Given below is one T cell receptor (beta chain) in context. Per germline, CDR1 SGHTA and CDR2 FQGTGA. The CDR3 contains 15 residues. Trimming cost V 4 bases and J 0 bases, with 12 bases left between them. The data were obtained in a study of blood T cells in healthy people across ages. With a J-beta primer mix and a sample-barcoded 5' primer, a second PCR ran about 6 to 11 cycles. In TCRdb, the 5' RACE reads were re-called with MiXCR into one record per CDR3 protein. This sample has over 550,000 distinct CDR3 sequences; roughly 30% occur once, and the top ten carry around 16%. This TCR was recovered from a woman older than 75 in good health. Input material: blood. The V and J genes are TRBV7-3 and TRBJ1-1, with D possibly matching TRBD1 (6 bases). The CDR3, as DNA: TGTGCCAGCAGCTCAAGGACAGTCATGAACACTGAAGCTTTCTTT. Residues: CASSSRTVMNTEAFF.